The clone carrying this T cell receptor (beta chain) was counted only a few times. Antigen unknown. The CDR3 is 13 amino acids. Germline V gene lookup returns CDR1 SGHVS and CDR2 FQNEAQ. The V end was cut by 3 bases, the J end by 5 bases, with 10 bases between. This sample stems from a study of blood T cells in healthy people across ages. General study results and limits: Reliance upon unsorted PBMCs precluded definitive naive versus antigen-experienced comparison. Roughly linear declines in TCR beta diversity per million T cells occurred with age. Diversity was higher, and naive CD4+ cells more numerous, in long-lived donors than in aged donors. With naive T cell percentage, TCR beta diversity showed a strong correlation.

Primers used in a second PCR of about 6 to 11 cycles were a sample-barcoded 5' primer and a J-beta primer mix. TCRdb redid the calling of the 5' RACE reads with MiXCR, one entry per CDR3 protein. This table has 1,800,000 or so distinct CDR3 sequences, about two fifths appearing once. The origin of this receptor is a human donor in good health. The chain combines TRBV7-8 with TRBJ2-5; no definite D call. Material: blood. CDR3 sequence reads: CASSLSNRETQYF. The DNA of the CDR3 is TGTGCCAGCAGCTTGAGTAATCGGGAGACCCAGTACTTC.